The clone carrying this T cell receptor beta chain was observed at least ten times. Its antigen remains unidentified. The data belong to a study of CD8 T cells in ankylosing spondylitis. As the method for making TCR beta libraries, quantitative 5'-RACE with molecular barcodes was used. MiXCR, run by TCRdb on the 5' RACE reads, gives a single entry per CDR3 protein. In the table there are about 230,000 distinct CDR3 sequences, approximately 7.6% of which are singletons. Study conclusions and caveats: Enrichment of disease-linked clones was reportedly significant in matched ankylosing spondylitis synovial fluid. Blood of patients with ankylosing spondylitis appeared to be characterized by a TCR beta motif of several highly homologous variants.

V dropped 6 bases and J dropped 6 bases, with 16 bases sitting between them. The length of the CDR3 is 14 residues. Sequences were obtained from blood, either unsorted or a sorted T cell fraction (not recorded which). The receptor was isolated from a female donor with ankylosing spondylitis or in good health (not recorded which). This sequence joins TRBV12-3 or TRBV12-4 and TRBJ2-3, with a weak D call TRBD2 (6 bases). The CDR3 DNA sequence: TGTGCCAGCAGACTTGGAGGGGCGACGGATACGCAGTATTTT. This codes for CASRLGGATDTQYF.